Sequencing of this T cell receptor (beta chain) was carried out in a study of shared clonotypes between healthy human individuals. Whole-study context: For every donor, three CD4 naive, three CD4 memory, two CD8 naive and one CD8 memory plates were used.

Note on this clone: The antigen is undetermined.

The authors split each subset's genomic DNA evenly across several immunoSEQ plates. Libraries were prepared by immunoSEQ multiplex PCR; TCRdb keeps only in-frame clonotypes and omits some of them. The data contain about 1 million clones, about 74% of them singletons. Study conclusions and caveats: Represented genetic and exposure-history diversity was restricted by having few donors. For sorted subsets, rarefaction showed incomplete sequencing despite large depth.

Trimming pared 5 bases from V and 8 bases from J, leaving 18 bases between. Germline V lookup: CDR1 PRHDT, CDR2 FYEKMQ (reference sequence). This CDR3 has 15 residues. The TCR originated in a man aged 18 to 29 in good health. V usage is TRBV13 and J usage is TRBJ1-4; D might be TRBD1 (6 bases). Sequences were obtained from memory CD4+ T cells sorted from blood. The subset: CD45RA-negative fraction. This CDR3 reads CASSPSQGRGEKLFF. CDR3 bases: TGTGCCAGCAGCCCTTCACAGGGACGAGGAGAAAAACTGTTTTTT.